The 20 T cell receptor beta chains presented below share a single source sample, sequenced in a study of CD8+ T cells in alopecia areata. As the sequencing template, cDNA was produced by extracting RNA and reverse transcribing it. Some clones are missing from TCRdb's copy, which holds only in-frame ones; the method was immunoSEQ multiplex PCR. The data contain about 130,000 clones, around 50% of them singletons. Material: CD4+ T cells sorted from blood, obtained at week 0. The receptors originated from a human donor with alopecia areata.

There are a few counts of this clone. The chain carries TRBV7-2 and TRBJ2-2; TRBD2 might be the D (5 bases). There are 16 residues in the CDR3. The germline V gene has CDR1 SGHTA and CDR2 FQGNSA. Trimming removed 4 bases at V and 3 bases at J, with 15 bases between. The CDR3 loop is CASSSLAGVDTGELFF. The CDR3 DNA reads as TGTGCCAGCAGCTCTCTAGCCGGGGTGGACACCGGGGAGCTGTTTTTT.

This chain uses TRBV9 with TRBJ2-7; tentatively, D is TRBD1 or TRBD2 (5 bases each). The germline V gene has CDR1 SGDLS and CDR2 YYNGEE. Trimming left V 2 bases short and J 5 bases short, with 17 bases between. This CDR3 is 15 amino acids long. CDR3 DNA sequence: TGTGCCAGCAGCGTCCTGCCCGGGGCAGAAAACGAGCAGTACTTC. Its protein is CASSVLPGAENEQYF.

This clone was counted a few times. The chain couples TRBV28 to TRBJ2-7; D unresolved. Trimming pared 5 bases from V and 5 bases from J, leaving 4 bases between. Germline values: CDR1 MDHEN, CDR2 SYDVKM. The CDR3 runs to 10 residues. CDR3: CASSGHEQYF. The CDR3 DNA sequence: TGTGCCAGCAGTGGACACGAGCAGTACTTC.

The chain's CDR3 is CAFGTKERLYGYTF. CDR3 coding DNA: TGTGCCTTTGGGACAAAGGAAAGACTCTATGGCTACACCTTC. The chain recombines TRBV30 with TRBJ1-2, with D possibly matching TRBD1 (6 bases). The CDR3 runs 14 residues. CDR1 is GTSNPN and CDR2 is SVGIG in the germline V gene (reference sequence). The ends were cut back, 7 bases at V and 4 bases at J, with 19 bases in the middle.

This clone was counted a few times. V is TRBV6-6 and J is TRBJ2-7; no definite D call. Germline CDR1 MNHNY, CDR2 SVGAGI (reference sequence). The CDR3 consists of 10 residues. Trimming took 11 bases from V and 6 from J, leaving 11 bases between them. CDR3 in amino acids: CAVGKSEQYF. As DNA, the CDR3 is TGTGCCGTTGGCAAGAGCGAGCAGTACTTC.

The chain couples TRBV7-2 to TRBJ1-2; D gene unclear. The length of the CDR3 is 16 residues. The ends were cut back, 1 base at V and 4 bases at J, with 16 bases in the middle. Germline V CDR1 and CDR2: SGHTA, FQGNSA. The CDR3 nucleotides read TGTGCCAGCAGCTTAGGAACCTCAAGAGAGCCCTATGGCTACACCTTC. Translated, it gives CASSLGTSREPYGYTF.

There are a few counts of this clone. V gene TRBV6-5 combines with J gene TRBJ1-1, with D perhaps matching TRBD1 (5 bases). The ends were cut back, 4 bases at V and 4 bases at J, with 13 bases in the middle. The CDR3 contains 14 residues. CDR1 and CDR2 (germline): MNHEY, SVGAGI. The CDR3 DNA is TGTGCCAGCAGTTGGCAGGGAGGGACCACTGAAGCTTTCTTT. Translation: CASSWQGGTTEAFF.

The chain joins TRBV27 to TRBJ1-5; TRBD1 matches 7 bases. J gave up 2 bases and V 4 bases, and 2 bases lay outside the gene matches. Germline values: CDR1 MNHEY, CDR2 SMNVEV (reference sequence). CDR3 length: 14 amino acids. In DNA form, the CDR3 reads TGTGCCAGCAGTTGGACAGGTGGCAATCAGCCCCAGCATTTT. This encodes CASSWTGGNQPQHF.

V usage is TRBV9 and J usage is TRBJ2-1; D perhaps matches TRBD2 (6 bases). CDR3 size: 14 residues. V shed 0 bases and J shed 3 bases, with 7 bases lying between them. Per the germline V gene, CDR1 is SGDLS and CDR2 is YYNGEE. The CDR3 DNA sequence: TGTGCCAGCAGCGTAGATAGCGGCTACAATGAGCAGTTCTTC. It translates to CASSVDSGYNEQFF.

The V call is TRBV5-4, the J call TRBJ2-1; D remains ambiguous. CDR1 and CDR2 from the germline V gene are SGHNT and YYREEE (reference sequence). The CDR3 length is 11 residues. V lost 6 bases, J lost 10 bases, and 11 bases lay in between. The DNA for the CDR3 is TGTGCCAGCAAATCTCAAGAGGAGCAGTTCTTC. Encoded protein: CASKSQEEQFF.

V gene TRBV4-1 combines with J gene TRBJ2-5, with 8 nucleotides matching TRBD2. From germline, CDR1 is MGHRA and CDR2 YSYEKL. V lost 4 bases and J lost 2; bases outside the gene matches: 3. This CDR3 is built from 14 residues. The CDR3 loop is CASSLLAVQETQYF. CDR3 in DNA: TGCGCCAGCAGCCTACTAGCGGTGCAAGAGACCCAGTACTTC.

This chain links TRBV2 with TRBJ2-2; 10 bases map to TRBD2. Per the germline V gene, CDR1 is SNHLY and CDR2 is FYNNEI. The CDR3 totals 15 residues. V lost 6 bases to trimming and J lost 2 bases; unmatched junction nucleotides: 3. CDR3 DNA sequence: TGTGCCAGCAGCCTAGCGGGGGAAAACACCGGGGAGCTGTTTTTT. It codes for CASSLAGENTGELFF.

The chain couples TRBV27 to TRBJ1-5; D might be TRBD1 (5 bases). CDR1 is MNHEY and CDR2 is SMNVEV in the germline V gene (reference sequence). Trimming removed 4 bases at V and 0 bases at J, with 16 bases between. The CDR3 is 17 residues long. The CDR3 coding sequence is TGTGCCAGCAGTTCCCTCAAAAACACAGGTAGCAATCAGCCCCAGCATTTT. Residues: CASSSLKNTGSNQPQHF.

This sequence joins TRBV7-2 and TRBJ2-2; D call uncertain. The CDR3 is 12 amino acids. Germline V lookup: CDR1 SGHTA, CDR2 FQGNSA. Deletions cut 5 bases from V and 7 bases from J, with 8 bases between. CDR3 sequence: CASSPFVGELFF. As DNA, the CDR3 is TGTGCCAGCAGCCCTTTCGTCGGGGAGCTGTTTTTT. Drawing the rest from reference TRBV7-2 and TRBJ2-2, the complete variable domain is GAGVSQSPSNKVTEKGKDVELRCDPISGHTALYWYRQSLGQGLEFLIYFQGNSAPDKSGLPSDRFSAERTGGSVSTLTIQRTQQEDSAVYLCASSPFVGELFFGEGSRLTVL.

This chain joins TRBV19 and TRBJ1-2, with D unclear. The CDR3 length is 14 residues. Germline CDR1 and CDR2: LNHDA and SQIVND (reference sequence). V lost 4 bases to trimming and J lost 4 bases, with 13 bases between them. CDR3 region: CASSTEGRIYGYTF. The CDR3 bases are TGTGCCAGTAGTACGGAAGGACGGATCTATGGCTACACCTTC.

A few counts support this clone. V usage is TRBV6-1 and J usage is TRBJ1-6; TRBD1 matches 10 bases. J was trimmed by 7 bases and V by 4 bases; bases with no gene match: 13. The CDR3 consists of 18 residues. In germline, CDR1 is MNHNS, CDR2 SASEGT. CDR3 sequence (DNA): TGTGCCAGCAGTGGGGCCTGGGACAGGGGAAGTCCCAATTCACCCCTCCACTTT. Translating gives CASSGAWDRGSPNSPLHF.

The gene calls are TRBV4-1 and TRBJ1-1, with 7 bases aligning to TRBD1. The V gene's germline CDR1 is MGHRA and CDR2 YSYEKL. V gave up 1 base and J gave up 11 bases; unmatched junction bases: 13. This CDR3 is built from 15 residues. CDR3 amino acids: CASSQGLDRTIRAFF. The CDR3 nucleotides read TGCGCCAGCAGCCAAGGGCTGGACAGGACCATAAGGGCTTTCTTT.

J is TRBJ1-1 and V is TRBV6-5; D is perhaps TRBD1 (5 bases). V was shortened by 5 bases and J by 4 bases, with 17 bases between the two germline ends. The CDR3 loop spans 15 amino acids. Germline CDR1 and CDR2: MNHEY and SVGAGI. DNA of the CDR3: TGTGCCAGCAGTATAGAGGGGTCATTGACCACTGAAGCTTTCTTT. Translated, it gives CASSIEGSLTTEAFF.

The chain joins TRBV30 to TRBJ2-3, with 11 bases aligning to TRBD2. The CDR3 has 15 residues. V trimming: 2 bases; J trimming: 3 bases; junction bases outside the gene matches: 4. Germline values: CDR1 GTSNPN, CDR2 SVGIG (reference sequence). The CDR3 sequence is CAWSPTSGRTDTQYF. Written as DNA, the CDR3 is TGTGCCTGGAGTCCTACTAGCGGGAGAACAGATACGCAGTATTTT.

The chain couples TRBV25-1 to TRBJ1-1; the D gene is possibly TRBD1 (5 bases). The CDR3 loop spans 15 amino acids. V was trimmed by 1 base and J by 5 bases, leaving 14 bases between them. The germline CDR1 and CDR2 sequences are MGHDK and SYGVNS. The CDR3 sequence is CASSESQGWATEAFF. For the CDR3, the DNA is TGTGCCAGCAGTGAATCTCAGGGATGGGCTACTGAAGCTTTCTTT.